The T cell receptor beta chain under discussion was sequenced for a study of cytomegalovirus exposure and HLA in healthy donors (dated by TCRdb to about 2017). Some background on the complete study: According to an earlier analysis of a few hundred of the donors, some 180 million T cells yielded some 120 million unique TCR beta sequences and 276 Gb of sequence data. Roughly 300 gigabases of sequencing data and tens of millions of unique TCR sequences made up an early release that covered 640 HLA-typed donors. Among the roughly 400 genotyped donors, approximately 81% belonged to the genetic ancestry cluster associated with self-reported Caucasian donors. The study aimed to test whether cataloging public T cell receptors could reveal signatures of past pathogen exposure. The T cell repertoires of about 700 subjects were profiled by immunosequencing and related to cytomegalovirus serostatus. A separate validation cohort of about 110 different subjects was used in addition to the roughly 700-subject first cohort. High-throughput TCR immunosequencing, statistical association of individual TCRs with disease status, and machine learning were combined to predict cytomegalovirus infection status. A later analysis re-analyzed previously published TCR beta repertoires from 500 to 700 donors and added high-resolution HLA genotyping to study TCR occurrence patterns. In the later analysis, no new phenotypic data were used to find candidate immune exposures; instead, reliance was placed on TCR beta sequences and their occurrence across donors. To decide whether each TCR beta V gene segment behaved as functional or pseudogenic, an earlier analysis of some 600 of the donors relied on high-throughput TCR beta sequencing. Donor age, sex, ethnicity and CMV serostatus were compiled together with the repertoire data. In a later genetic analysis, genome-wide SNP genotypes for 398 of the 666 donors were used, and that subset was treated as a discovery cohort. Every repertoire in the discovery cohort had been generated on one and the same sequencing platform. Both class I and class II loci were covered by HLA typing, at four-digit resolution. Typing coverage varied by locus: about 620-640 donors for A, B, C, DRB1 and DQB1; approximately 560 for DQA1; around 610 for DPA1; 400 to 480 for DPB1. About five DR-DQ haplotypes were treated as single units for association and clustering because of strong linkage in the cohort. Among around 400 genotyped donors of the cohort, an average of about 240,000 unique TCR beta nucleotide sequences was sequenced per donor, of which 15% to 20% were non-productive. Here is what the overall study found, with its caveats: V-gene and J-gene trimming of TCR beta chains was associated with a missense DCLRE1C variant in a later genetic analysis, and the association was replicated in an independent cohort. A few of the identified cytomegalovirus-associated TCR beta chains were confirmed in vitro to be specific for cytomegalovirus antigens. Sequencing depth was assumed to be roughly uniform across donors in the presence/absence analyses, though that assumption may not hold. The earlier analysis of some 560 of the donors excluded approximately 17 rarely observed V segments, including chromosome 9 orphons, because counts were too low. In an earlier analysis of around 600 of the donors, most TCR beta V segments were observed in productive rearrangements about 87% or about 30% of the time, broadly matching IMGT annotations. Some IMGT-functional V segments, including TRBV6-2 and TRBV6-3, could not be told apart with the 87-base-pair reads, so those segments were excluded. A later analysis found that TCR association rates varied across HLA loci, with DRB1 alleles showing the most associated TCRs and HLA-C alleles the fewest. Linkage disequilibrium might explain the correlated functional status among segregating V segments, but an unknown experimental factor could not be excluded. A cluster of highly shared sequence variants was judged likely to be a technical artifact of the sequencing pipeline. The study gave a list of roughly 150 TCR beta chains associated with cytomegalovirus. Specific HLA alleles were associated with over 15,000 TCR beta sequences at a false discovery rate of 0.05 in a later analysis. Most CMV-associated TCR beta chains appeared to be HLA-restricted in a later analysis, and the HLA associations seemed to be driven largely by CMV exposure. In this cohort, only TCR beta chains were sequenced, and detectable features were limited by the absence of alpha or paired-chain data. The classifier was reported to diagnose cytomegalovirus status with high specificity and sensitivity in both the original and validation cohorts. CMV serostatus was the only immune exposure information available for the cohort. Compared with equally common non-associated chains, HLA-associated TCR beta chains in a later analysis were more clonally expanded and had lower generation probabilities. Because HLA typing was missing for some donors at each locus, association tests included only the typed subset. Most TCR sequences were observed very rarely across donors, whereas some public TCRs were present in many individuals. According to a later analysis, parvovirus B19, influenza, CMV and Epstein-Barr virus appeared linked to several top co-occurrence clusters. A further reported finding was that TCR beta sequences accurately predicted the HLA-A and HLA-B alleles for most subjects in the first cohort. A later genetic analysis reported fewer N-insertions in productive TCRs among donors in an Asian-associated ancestry cluster than the roughly 700-donor mean. When HLA alleles, especially DR and DQ, strongly co-occurred, attributing TCR associations to individual alleles was difficult. The authors suggested that the approach could potentially be generalized to other disease states and immunological phenotypes.

The receptor library was made with the immunoSEQ multiplex PCR assay. A mixture of 60 forward primers for TCR Vbeta segments and 13 reverse primers for TCR Jbeta segments was used in the multiplex PCR. The CDR3 region of rearranged TCR beta genes was amplified from genomic DNA with a multiplex PCR assay. Amplified TCR beta libraries were sequenced as 87-base-pair reads on the Illumina HiSeq System. The paper's processing steps were these. In a later analysis, some 80 million unique TCR beta chains were counted across the 650 to 700 repertoires, and about 9.9 million of these chains were shared by at least two donors. Raw reads were error-corrected and collapsed into unique sequences by a nearest-neighbor algorithm in which closely related sequences were merged to remove PCR and sequencing errors. Alignment of CDR3 sequences to IMGT reference sequences was used to assign V, D and J gene segments. For a sequence to be retained, a match of at least six nucleotides to both a V gene segment and a J gene segment was required. Rearrangements were classified as productive when the CDR3 lacked stop codons and remained in frame with V and J, and all other rearrangements were classified as non-productive. CDR3 was defined by IMGT convention, running from the second conserved V-encoded cysteine to the conserved J-encoded phenylalanine. In an earlier analysis of 587 of the donors, sequences lacking an unambiguous match to a single V gene segment were excluded. In an earlier analysis of roughly 600 of the donors, a V segment was called functional when productive rearrangements were above 56.7%, and segregating when the standard deviation between donors exceeded 5%. To diagnose cytomegalovirus status from the catalog of TCR beta chain sequences, a statistical classification framework was built. V and J gene assignment, in a later analysis, came from comparing TCR nucleotide sequences with IMGT/GENE-DB human TR gene sequences. In a later analysis, CDR3 sequences and most-parsimonious VDJ recombination scenarios were assigned using the TCRdist pipeline. In a later analysis, each TCR beta chain was defined by its CDR3 amino acid sequence together with its V-gene family, and reads without a unique V-gene family were excluded. In a later analysis, 500 to 650 highly shared, low-generation-probability nucleotide sequences were removed to address suspected cross-contamination and a sequencing artifact. In a later analysis, a clonal expansion index for each public chain was calculated from normalized within-repertoire ranks of inferred template counts. Generation probabilities in a later analysis came from a VDJ recombination model fitted to out-of-frame rearrangements, and those results were checked against IGoR. In a later analysis, TCR-TCR, TCR-HLA and TCR-CMV co-occurrence was scored with hypergeometric tests, and a repertoire-size bias correction was applied to TCR pairs. In a later analysis, false discovery rates were estimated by permuting HLA or CMV assignments 20 times. In a later analysis, co-occurring TCRs were grouped using DBSCAN, with TCRdist sequence similarity added in when clustering inside HLA-allele-positive subsets. Repertoires with fewer than 30,000 or more than 120,000 public chains were left out of co-occurrence clustering, as were five repertoires with anomalous nucleotide sharing. Here the immuneACCESS table is served through TCRdb, limited to in-frame sequences with V and J called. Missing clones are a known gap in these copies; in checked studies unresolved V genes cover under half, and the rest lacks a known reason. Clone size and V and J calls were adopted from that table, with D and trimming inferred from the DNA. The sample data list around 100,000 clones, and about 59% of these were observed just once. Over 3.5% of the sample is taken by the ten largest.

Looking up the germline V gene (reference sequence) yields CDR1 LNHDA and CDR2 SQIVND. V was cut back by 6 bases and J by 3 bases, leaving a gap of 20 bases between them. There are 16 amino acids in the CDR3, from cysteine to phenylalanine inclusive. Just the 48-base CDR3 DNA is kept, in frame starting at base 1. Turning to this clone: Its antigen specificity is not known. Per-base qualities were not stored, and no clone one base away is much larger.

In total, roughly 710 healthy bone marrow donors made up the cohort. At the time of sampling, all cohort members were nominally healthy, though unrecorded immune exposures were likely present. The donor was CMV seropositive and belonged to the group of 250 to 300 seropositive cohort members. Every donor gave a peripheral blood sample, and the peripheral blood mononuclear cells from that sample were used for TCR beta sequencing. Genomic DNA was extracted from the blood cell samples with the Qiagen DNeasy Blood Extraction Kit. The receptor comes from a man aged 25-40 years in good health and CMV-seropositive. The sequenced sample consisted of PBMCs. The rearrangement combines TRBV19 with TRBJ1-1; the best D guess is TRBD1, with 6 bases matching. CDR3 loop: CASRTSLGARYTEAFF. The base sequence is TGTGCCAGTAGGACCTCTTTGGGGGCTCGTTACACTGAAGCTTTCTTT. Outside the CDR3, residues come from the reference TRBV19 and TRBJ1-1 proteins, so the full variable domain is: DGGITQSPKYLFRKEGQNVTLSCEQNLNHDAMYWYRQDPGQGLRLIYYSQIVNDFQKGDIAEGYSVSREKKESFPLTVTSAQKNPTAFYLCASRTSLGARYTEAFFGQGTRLTVV.